Below are 24 T cell receptor beta chains sequenced from a single sample in a study of Ad26.COV2.S vaccination and SARS-CoV-2 variants. Documented treatment: 19 received Ad26.COV2.S at low or high dose, single or two shots; about five received placebo; per-sample allocation not given. Sampling took place 63 days after the first vaccine or placebo injection. Only in-frame clones appear in the TCRdb table, and some are missing; sequencing was by immunoSEQ multiplex PCR. The sample lists about 350,000 clones, roughly 85% occurring once. The specimen comprised peripheral blood, sampled in a trial of Ad26.COV2.S vaccine versus placebo. The receptors come from a person aged 18-60 years who received the Ad26.COV2.S COVID-19 vaccine or a placebo.

This clone came up once. This chain connects TRBV5-6 to TRBJ2-7, with 9 bases matching TRBD2. The CDR3 covers 18 residues. V dropped 4 bases and J dropped 7; count of bases not matched to a gene: 21. Germline CDR1 is SGHDT and CDR2 is YYEEEE. CDR3 bases: TGTGCCAGCAGCCACAGTCGGCGGGGGGGTTGGGGATTTATAGAGCAGTACTTC. Translation: CASSHSRRGGWGFIEQYF.

The CDR3: CASIRTGVVGYTF. The DNA of the CDR3 is TGTGCCAGCATCCGGACAGGGGTAGTTGGCTACACCTTC. The rearrangement uses TRBV28 and TRBJ1-2, with 9 bases identical to TRBD1. Looked up from germline, CDR1 is MDHEN and CDR2 is SYDVKM. This CDR3 spans 13 amino acids. V lost 7 bases and J lost 7; bases outside the gene matches: 7.

The V gene is TRBV19, the J gene TRBJ2-3; D is undetermined. CDR3 length: 13 residues. Deletions cut 3 bases from V and 4 bases from J, with 8 bases between. The germline V gene has CDR1 LNHDA and CDR2 SQIVND (reference sequence). CDR3 sequence reads: CASSISNSDTQYF. The CDR3, as DNA: TGTGCCAGTAGTATCAGCAACTCAGATACGCAGTATTTT.

The chain links TRBV25-1 to TRBJ2-3, with TRBD2 as a possible D gene (6 bases). Trimming removed 8 bases from V and 3 bases from J, with 6 bases in between. Looked up from germline, CDR1 is MGHDK and CDR2 is SYGVNS. The CDR3 is 11 residues long. In DNA, the CDR3 is TGTGCCAGCGGGGGGACAGATACGCAGTATTTT. Residues: CASGGTDTQYF.

This clone was counted a single time. This chain uses TRBV10-3 with TRBJ2-3; a possible D gene is TRBD1 (6 bases). The germline CDR1 and CDR2 sequences are ENHRY and SYGVKD. CDR3 length: 15 residues. V lost 6 bases to trimming and J lost 0 bases, with 13 bases between them. CDR3 sequence: CAIRATGISTDTQYF. CDR3 nucleotides: TGTGCCATCAGGGCAACAGGGATAAGCACAGATACGCAGTATTTT.

This clone was detected only once. The chain employs TRBV5-1 and TRBJ2-5; TRBD1 agrees at 7 bases. The CDR3 totals 15 residues. The germline gives CDR1 SGHRS, CDR2 YFSETQ. The V and J ends lost 0 bases and 3 bases, in that order; junction bases with no gene match: 5. This CDR3 is CASSLEGTEKETQYF. In nucleotides, the CDR3 is TGCGCCAGCAGCTTGGAGGGGACAGAAAAAGAGACCCAGTACTTC.

The chain combines TRBV7-6 with TRBJ1-3; D not certain. CDR3 length equals 15 residues. Germline CDR1 is SGHVS and CDR2 is FNYEAQ. V lost 0 bases, J lost 3 bases, and 9 bases lay in between. The CDR3 DNA reads TGTGCCAGCAGCTTAGCAGGGAAGGGTGGAAACACCATATATTTT. Translation: CASSLAGKGGNTIYF.

The chain joins TRBV15 to TRBJ2-7; D is unresolved. Trimming removed 3 bases from V and 7 bases from J, with 4 bases in between. The CDR3 has 10 amino acids. From germline, CDR1 is LNHNV and CDR2 YYDKDF (reference sequence). CDR3 nucleotide sequence: TGTGCCACCAGCAGGGCGGAGCAGTACTTC. Its protein is CATSRAEQYF.

V and J are TRBV7-2 and TRBJ2-5, with D possibly TRBD2 on 5 matching bases. Between the trimmed V and J ends, which lost 1 base and 5 bases, there was a span of 14 bases. The CDR3 runs 15 residues. Germline V gives CDR1 SGHTA, CDR2 FQGNSA. Here the CDR3 reads CASSLGTLRGETQYF. CDR3 nucleotides: TGTGCCAGCAGCTTAGGGACCCTTCGGGGTGAGACCCAGTACTTC.

The V call is TRBV11-2, the J call TRBJ2-2; 9 bases align to TRBD2. With 3 bases clipped from V and 7 bases from J, the junction kept 6 bases outside the gene matches. The germline CDR1 and CDR2 sequences are SGHAT and FQNNGV. This CDR3 has 15 amino acids. The CDR3 region has the DNA TGTGCCAGCAGCTTTGCGGGAGGGACTAGCGGGGAGCTGTTTTTT. Its translation is CASSFAGGTSGELFF.

This sequence joins TRBV7-8 and TRBJ1-6; no reliable D call. Per germline, CDR1 SGHVS and CDR2 FQNEAQ. The CDR3 is 15 residues long. With 1 base removed from V and 8 bases from J, the gap between germline ends came to 12 bases. CDR3 region: CASSLGGSADSPLHF. Here the CDR3 DNA reads TGTGCCAGCAGCTTAGGGGGTAGCGCCGATTCACCCCTCCACTTT.

CDR3 in DNA: TGTGCCAGCAGTGAACTAGCGGGAGTTGGCACCGGGGAGCTGTTTTTT. Its protein product is CASSELAGVGTGELFF. The rearrangement joins TRBV6-4 to TRBJ2-2; 11 bases line up with TRBD2. After removal of 3 bases from V and 4 bases from J, the junction contained 4 bases not matched to a gene. The CDR3 loop spans 16 amino acids. In germline, CDR1 is MRHNA, CDR2 SNTAGT.

The gene calls are TRBV6-4 and TRBJ2-5; TRBD1 aligns across 9 bases. Germline V lookup: CDR1 MRHNA, CDR2 SNTAGT. V lost 4 bases, J lost 5 bases, and 8 bases stayed unmatched. This CDR3 contains 15 residues. The CDR3 loop is CASSVGTGMGETQYF. Here the CDR3 DNA reads TGTGCCAGCAGTGTCGGGACAGGGATGGGGGAGACCCAGTACTTC.

This chain joins TRBV7-2 and TRBJ2-7; a possible D gene is TRBD1 (5 bases). This CDR3 has 15 residues. Germline CDR1 is SGHTA and CDR2 is FQGNSA. Trimming removed 1 base from V and 3 bases from J, with 13 bases in between. The CDR3 loop reads CASSLDEGVYYEQYF. The CDR3 nucleotides read TGTGCCAGCAGCTTAGACGAAGGGGTGTACTACGAGCAGTACTTC.

The genes are TRBV29-1 and TRBJ2-7, with D perhaps TRBD1 or TRBD2 (5 bases each). Germline CDR1 and CDR2: SQVTM and ANQGSEA. Trimming stripped 7 bases from V and 7 bases from J, with 20 bases between. The CDR3 is made up of 13 amino acids. The CDR3 protein is CSAKIHRDQEQYF. The DNA for the CDR3 is TGCAGCGCCAAAATACACCGGGACCAAGAGCAGTACTTC.

The chain couples TRBV18 to TRBJ1-5; TRBD1 might be the D (5 bases). The CDR3 is 13 amino acids. From germline, CDR1 is KGHSH and CDR2 LQKENI. The germline V and J ends were trimmed by 3 bases and 7 bases, with 10 bases remaining between them. In DNA, the CDR3 is TGTGCCAGCTCACCCGGTCGGGGGCAGCCCCAGCATTTT. It yields the protein CASSPGRGQPQHF.

In its sample, this clone was seen once. The chain uses TRBV7-6 and TRBJ2-5; D unclear. CDR1 and CDR2 (germline): SGHVS, FNYEAQ. CDR3 length: 15 amino acids. The V and J ends lost 0 bases and 1 base respectively, with 9 bases between them. This CDR3 reads CASSLAPRTQETQYF. In nucleotides, the CDR3 is TGTGCCAGCAGCTTAGCCCCCCGTACCCAAGAGACCCAGTACTTC. Full variable domain (outside the CDR3, taken from reference TRBV7-6 and TRBJ2-5): GAGVSQSPRYKVTKRGQDVALRCDPISGHVSLYWYRQALGQGPEFLTYFNYEAQQDKSGLPNDRFSAERPEGSISTLTIQRTEQRDSAMYRCASSLAPRTQETQYFGPGTRLLVL.

Concerning this clone: One end of the junction does not line up with germline, which may come from a read error. This chain uses TRBV27 with TRBJ2-5; TRBD2 agrees at 10 bases. CDR3 length: 14 amino acids. CDR1 and CDR2 from the germline V gene are MNHEY and SMNVEV (reference sequence). The CDR3 DNA reads TGTGCCACCAGTCGAACTAGCGGGACAGAGACCCAGTACTTC. Translating gives CATSRTSGTETQYF.

This sequence joins TRBV18 and TRBJ1-2; D is undetermined. Germline lookup yields CDR1 KGHSH and CDR2 LQKENI. The CDR3 runs to 13 residues. With 0 bases removed from V and 8 bases from J, the gap between germline ends came to 10 bases. CDR3 sequence (DNA): TGTGCCAGCTCACCACCCCAGTCGACGGGCTACACCTTC. Translating it yields CASSPPQSTGYTF.

This rearrangement joins TRBV10-3 to TRBJ1-5, with TRBD1 matching over 8 bases. The V and J ends lost 3 bases and 11 bases, in that order; junction bases with no gene match: 6. The CDR3 is made up of 13 amino acids. Germline V gene lookup returns CDR1 ENHRY and CDR2 SYGVKD. The CDR3 DNA reads TGTGCCATCAGTGATCGCAGGGGGCAGACCCAGCATTTT. Protein product: CAISDRRGQTQHF.

V is TRBV27 and J is TRBJ1-6; D is undetermined. Germline V CDR1 and CDR2: MNHEY, SMNVEV (reference sequence). With 0 bases removed from V and 6 bases from J, the gap between germline ends came to 12 bases. The CDR3 runs 16 residues. The CDR3: CASSLSGGLGNSPLHF. CDR3 DNA: TGTGCCAGCAGTTTATCAGGAGGGCTCGGTAATTCACCCCTCCACTTT.

The chain combines TRBV19 with TRBJ2-2; D call uncertain. CDR1 is LNHDA, CDR2 SQIVND, per germline (reference sequence). The length of the CDR3 is 13 residues. The V end lost 6 bases, the J end lost 7 bases, and 12 bases lay between the germline ends. The CDR3 region is CASSEALGGELFF. The CDR3 DNA reads as TGTGCCAGTAGCGAGGCATTAGGCGGGGAGCTGTTTTTT.

The rearrangement joins TRBV5-1 to TRBJ2-1, with 8 bases fitting TRBD2. Losses at the gene ends were 7 bases for V and 7 bases for J; bases not matched to a gene: 7. This CDR3 region has 13 residues. CDR1 SGHRS and CDR2 YFSETQ come from the germline V gene. The CDR3 DNA reads TGCGCCAGCGGTCAAGCGGGGGTAAATGAGCAGTTCTTC. It translates to CASGQAGVNEQFF.

The gene calls are TRBV12-3 or TRBV12-4 and TRBJ1-1; D unresolved. V was trimmed by 2 bases and J by 7 bases, leaving 11 bases between them. The CDR3 loop spans 13 amino acids. Written as DNA, the CDR3 is TGTGCCAGCAGTTTATGGGGTCGTGGTGAAGCTTTCTTT. Amino acids: CASSLWGRGEAFF.